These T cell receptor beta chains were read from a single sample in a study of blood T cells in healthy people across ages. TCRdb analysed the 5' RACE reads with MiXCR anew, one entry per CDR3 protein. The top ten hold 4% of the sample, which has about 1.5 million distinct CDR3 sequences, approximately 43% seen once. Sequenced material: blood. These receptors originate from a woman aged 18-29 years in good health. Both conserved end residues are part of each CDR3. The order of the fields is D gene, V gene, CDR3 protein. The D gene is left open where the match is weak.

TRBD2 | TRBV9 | CASSSLTSGANTQYF
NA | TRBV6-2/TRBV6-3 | CASSRTGTKETQYF
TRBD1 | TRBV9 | CASSQPRQGASNTGELFF
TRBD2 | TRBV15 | CATSRAGGSTDTQYF
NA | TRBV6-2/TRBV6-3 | CASSYGPNTGGYTF
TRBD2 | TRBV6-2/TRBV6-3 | CASSYGGLARYEQYF
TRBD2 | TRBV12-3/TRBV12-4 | CASIDRLAGGGTGELFF
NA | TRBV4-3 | CASSQGYIPGGTDTQYF
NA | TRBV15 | CATSRDRRGGDKNIQYF
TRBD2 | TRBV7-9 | CASSLGELAPYF
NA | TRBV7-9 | CASNPGTTNYGYTF
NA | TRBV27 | CTSSLQSANYGYTF
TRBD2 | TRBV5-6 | CASSLAWLAGHNEQFF
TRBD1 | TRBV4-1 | CASSPGQGFNSPLHF
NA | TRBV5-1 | CASSSGVSGNTIYF
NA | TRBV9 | CASSVVVGTAEAFF
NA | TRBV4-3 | CASSQESDNNYGYTF
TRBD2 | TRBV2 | CATTELLAGVSNEQFF
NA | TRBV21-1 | CASSKAEVVGGDRNEQFF
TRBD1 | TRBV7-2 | CASSGGQGRPDTQYF
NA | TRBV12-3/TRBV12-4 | CASSLAQGYSNQPQHF
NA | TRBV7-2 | CASSLETVRRRNQPQHF
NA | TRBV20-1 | CSARDRRGGFGAFF
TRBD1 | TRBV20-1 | CSAQSGTGNKKLFF
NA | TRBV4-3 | CASSQEIKDTYNSPLHF
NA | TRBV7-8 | CASSLAVAFTADTQYF
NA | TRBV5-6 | CASSLVGGQGKETQYF
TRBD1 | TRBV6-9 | CASSYPTGGSYNEQFF
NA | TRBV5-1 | CASSLQARGEKLFF
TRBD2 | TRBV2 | CASSGTSGRGNEQFF
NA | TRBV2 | CASDRLNYGYTF
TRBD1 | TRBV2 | CASSEPGTAYEQYF
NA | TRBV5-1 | CASSPSTTNEKLFF